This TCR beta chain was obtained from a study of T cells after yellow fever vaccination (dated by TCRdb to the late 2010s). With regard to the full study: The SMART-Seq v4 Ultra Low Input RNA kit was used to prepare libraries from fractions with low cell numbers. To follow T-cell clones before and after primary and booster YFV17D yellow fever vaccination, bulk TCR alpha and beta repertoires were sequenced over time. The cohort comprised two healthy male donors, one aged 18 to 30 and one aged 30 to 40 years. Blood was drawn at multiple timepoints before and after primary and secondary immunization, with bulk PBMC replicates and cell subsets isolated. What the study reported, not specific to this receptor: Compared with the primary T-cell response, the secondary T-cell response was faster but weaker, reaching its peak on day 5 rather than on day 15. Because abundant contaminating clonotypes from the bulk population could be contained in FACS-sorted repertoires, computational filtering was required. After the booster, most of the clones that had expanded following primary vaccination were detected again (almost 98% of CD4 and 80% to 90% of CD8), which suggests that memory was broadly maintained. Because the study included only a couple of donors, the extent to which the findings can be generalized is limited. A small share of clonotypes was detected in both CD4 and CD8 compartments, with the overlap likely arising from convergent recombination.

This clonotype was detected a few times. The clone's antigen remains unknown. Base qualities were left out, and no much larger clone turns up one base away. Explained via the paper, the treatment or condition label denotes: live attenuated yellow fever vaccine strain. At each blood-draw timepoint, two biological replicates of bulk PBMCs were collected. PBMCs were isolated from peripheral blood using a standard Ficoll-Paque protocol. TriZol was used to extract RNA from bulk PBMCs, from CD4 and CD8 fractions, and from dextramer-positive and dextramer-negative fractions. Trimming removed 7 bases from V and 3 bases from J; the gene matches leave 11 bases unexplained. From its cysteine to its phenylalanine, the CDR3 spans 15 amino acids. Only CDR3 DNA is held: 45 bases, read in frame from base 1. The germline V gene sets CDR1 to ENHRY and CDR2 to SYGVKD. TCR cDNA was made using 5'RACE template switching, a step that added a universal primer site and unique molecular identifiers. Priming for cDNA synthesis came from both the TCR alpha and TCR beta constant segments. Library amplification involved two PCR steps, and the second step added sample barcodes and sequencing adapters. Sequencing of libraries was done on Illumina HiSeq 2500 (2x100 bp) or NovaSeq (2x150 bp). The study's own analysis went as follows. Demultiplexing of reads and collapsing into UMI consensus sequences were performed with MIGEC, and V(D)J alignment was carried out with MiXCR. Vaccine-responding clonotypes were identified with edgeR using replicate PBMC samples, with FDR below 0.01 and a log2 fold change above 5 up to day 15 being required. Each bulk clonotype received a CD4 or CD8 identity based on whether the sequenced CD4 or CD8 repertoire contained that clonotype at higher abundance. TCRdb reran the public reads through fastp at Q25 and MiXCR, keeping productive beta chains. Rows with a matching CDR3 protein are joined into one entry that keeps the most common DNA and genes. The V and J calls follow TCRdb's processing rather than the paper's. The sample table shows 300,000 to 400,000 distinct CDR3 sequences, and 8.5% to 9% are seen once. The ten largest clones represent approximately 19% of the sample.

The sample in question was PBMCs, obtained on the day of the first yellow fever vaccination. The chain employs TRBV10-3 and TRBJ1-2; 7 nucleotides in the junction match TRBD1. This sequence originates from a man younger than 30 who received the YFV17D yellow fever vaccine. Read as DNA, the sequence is TGTGCCATCAAGCCGACAGGGAACGGATACTATGGCTACACCTTC. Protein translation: CAIKPTGNGYYGYTF.